The rows below give T cell receptor beta chains drawn from one sample of a study of human T cells and chemical hapten exposure. MiXCR was run by TCRdb on the RACE reads, yielding one entry per CDR3 protein. In the table there are 100,000 or so distinct CDR3 sequences, roughly a tenth of which are singletons. The sample consisted of whole blood, taken in connection with sensitization to the hapten diphenylcyclopropenone (DPC). All receptors come from a man between 40 and 49 years old with alopecia areata. Some clones in this sample may be carry-over from other donors' samples. Both conserved end residues are part of each CDR3. Each record gives: D gene, J gene, clone size, V gene, CDR3 protein, CDR3 DNA. D genes are given only for firm matches. Some rows mark clone size as missing; the rest say once, few, many or name a class of expanded clone.

>NA|TRBJ1-5|few|TRBV29-1
CSAGTPNQPQHF
TGCAGCGCCGGGACCCCAAATCAGCCCCAGCATTTT
>NA|TRBJ2-7|NA|TRBV5-1
CTSSSTGTTYEQYF
TGCACCAGCAGCTCGACCGGGACGACCTACGAGCAGTACTTC
>TRBD2|TRBJ2-1|few|TRBV7-6
CASSLAASGNYNEQFF
TGTGCCAGCAGCTTAGCAGCTAGCGGGAACTACAATGAGCAGTTCTTC
>NA|TRBJ1-2|many|TRBV6-1
CASSDRQELNYGYTF
TGTGCCAGCAGTGATCGGCAGGAACTTAACTATGGCTACACCTTC
>NA|TRBJ2-3|many|TRBV4-3
CASSQDREPTDTQYF
TGCGCCAGCAGCCAAGATCGGGAGCCCACAGATACGCAGTATTTT
>TRBD2|TRBJ2-7|few|TRBV27
CASNKGGSGRGEQYF
TGTGCCAGCAACAAAGGCGGTAGCGGGAGGGGAGAGCAGTACTTC
>TRBD2|TRBJ2-3|NA|TRBV28
CASSSPGLADSTDTQYF
TGTGCCAGCAGTTCACCCGGGCTAGCGGACAGCACAGATACGCAGTATTTT
>NA|TRBJ1-1|NA|TRBV29-1
CSVGRPADTEAFF
TGCAGCGTTGGTCGGCCGGCGGACACTGAAGCTTTCTTT
>TRBD1|TRBJ2-1|NA|TRBV4-2
CASSLQGAAVNSYNEQFF
TGTGCCAGCAGCCTACAGGGGGCGGCCGTTAATTCCTACAATGAGCAGTTCTTC
>TRBD2|TRBJ2-7|few|TRBV27
CASSLGSGRAPQYF
TGTGCCAGCAGTTTAGGTAGCGGGAGGGCCCCGCAGTACTTC
>NA|TRBJ1-5|few|TRBV30
CAWSHRGAGSQPQHF
TGTGCCTGGAGCCACCGCGGCGCGGGAAGTCAGCCCCAGCATTTT
>TRBD2|TRBJ2-3|few|TRBV27
CASSSSGRRYTDTQYF
TGTGCCAGCAGTTCAAGCGGGAGGCGTTACACAGATACGCAGTATTTT
>TRBD2|TRBJ2-1|few|TRBV3-1
CASSQGTSLPYNEQFF
TGTGCCAGCAGCCAAGGGACTAGCCTTCCCTACAATGAGCAGTTCTTC
>TRBD1|TRBJ1-6|many|TRBV7-2
CASSRTGTRSSPLHF
TGTGCCAGCAGCAGGACAGGGACAAGGAGTTCACCCCTCCACTTT
>NA|TRBJ1-1|NA|TRBV14
CASSPRRDTEAFF
TGTGCCAGCAGCCCCAGGAGAGACACTGAAGCTTTCTTT
>TRBD2|TRBJ2-3|medium-sized|TRBV7-9
CASSPPTSGTPTDTQYF
TGTGCCAGCAGCCCTCCGACTAGCGGGACTCCCACAGATACGCAGTATTTT
>NA|TRBJ1-1|few|TRBV5-1
CASRGTLNTEAFF
TGCGCCAGCAGAGGGACATTGAACACTGAAGCTTTCTTT
>NA|TRBJ1-5|NA|TRBV20-1
CSARGGLQGLQPQHF
TGCAGTGCTAGAGGGGGTCTACAGGGCCTTCAGCCCCAGCATTTT
>TRBD1|TRBJ1-2|many|TRBV4-1
CASSQDRDRANSGGYGYTF
TGCGCCAGCAGCCAAGATCGGGACAGGGCTAATTCCGGGGGCTATGGCTACACCTTC
>TRBD2|TRBJ2-2|NA|TRBV7-3
CASSLIAGEFGELFF
TGTGCCAGCAGCTTAATAGCGGGAGAGTTCGGGGAGCTGTTTTTT
>NA|TRBJ2-3|few|TRBV7-8
CASSALFIGDTQYF
TGTGCCAGCAGCGCGCTATTCATCGGAGATACGCAGTATTTT
>NA|TRBJ2-3|NA|TRBV6-5
CASRGMGASTDTQYF
TGTGCCAGCCGGGGGATGGGGGCTAGCACAGATACGCAGTATTTT
>NA|TRBJ1-1|many|TRBV7-2
CASSRALLGNTEAFF
TGTGCCAGCAGCAGAGCCCTCCTTGGGAACACTGAAGCTTTCTTT
>NA|TRBJ2-5|NA|TRBV27
CASSFSRDKPQYF
TGTGCCAGCAGTTTTTCCCGGGACAAACCCCAGTACTTC
>TRBD2|TRBJ2-3|many|TRBV20-1
CSARTRTRSTDTQYF
TGCAGTGCTAGAACGAGGACTAGGAGCACAGATACGCAGTATTTT
>TRBD1|TRBJ1-2|NA|TRBV9
CASSFSGTVYGYTF
TGTGCCAGCAGCTTTTCCGGGACAGTCTATGGCTACACCTTC
>NA|TRBJ1-2|NA|TRBV6-2/TRBV6-3
CASSYTGYSYTF
TGTGCCAGCAGCTATACAGGGTATAGCTACACCTTC
>NA|TRBJ1-5|few|TRBV6-5
CASSYSYPGNQPQHF
TGTGCCAGCAGTTACTCCTATCCAGGCAATCAGCCCCAGCATTTT
>NA|TRBJ1-4|many|TRBV18
CASSLAASTNEKLFF
TGTGCCAGCTCACTGGCGGCGTCAACTAATGAAAAACTGTTTTTT
>NA|TRBJ2-4|few|TRBV27
CASQTLAKNIQYF
TGTGCCAGTCAGACTTTAGCCAAAAACATTCAGTACTTC
>NA|TRBJ1-5|many|TRBV7-9
CASSFGPPSNQPQHF
TGTGCCAGCAGCTTTGGGCCGCCCAGCAATCAGCCCCAGCATTTT
>NA|TRBJ1-6|many|TRBV27
CASSLRPRDNSPLHF
TGTGCCAGCAGTTTACGGCCAAGGGATAATTCACCCCTCCACTTT
>NA|TRBJ2-4|NA|TRBV15
CATSRGLAKNIQYF
TGTGCCACCAGCAGAGGGTTAGCCAAAAACATTCAGTACTTC
>NA|TRBJ2-1|many|TRBV30
CAYSLARNEQFF
TGTGCCTACTCTTTGGCCCGCAATGAGCAGTTCTTC
>TRBD1|TRBJ2-1|few|TRBV9
CASSVVGDGQGYGEQFF
TGTGCCAGCAGCGTAGTTGGGGACGGACAGGGGTACGGTGAGCAGTTCTTC
>TRBD2|TRBJ2-1|NA|TRBV6-5
CASSPGTRGDEQFF
TGTGCCAGCAGTCCCGGGACTAGGGGCGATGAGCAGTTCTTC
>TRBD1|TRBJ1-3|many|TRBV10-3
CAISPDRAGNTIYF
TGTGCCATCAGCCCGGACAGGGCTGGAAACACCATATATTTT
>TRBD1|TRBJ1-1|many|TRBV6-5
CASSAPGGRTEAFF
TGTGCCAGCAGTGCCCCAGGGGGCCGGACTGAAGCTTTCTTT
>NA|TRBJ1-2|many|TRBV14
CASSQFSPGNVGLYGYTF
TGTGCCAGCAGCCAATTCAGCCCAGGGAATGTTGGGCTCTATGGCTACACCTTC
>NA|TRBJ2-7|NA|TRBV9
CASSVGSTSYEQYF
TGTGCCAGCAGCGTAGGTTCCACCTCCTACGAGCAGTACTTC
>TRBD2|TRBJ2-1|few|TRBV29-1
CSVEGAGAMNNEQFF
TGCAGCGTTGAAGGCGCGGGAGCCATGAACAATGAGCAGTTCTTC
>NA|TRBJ1-4|NA|TRBV6-1
CASRNNEKLFF
TGTGCCAGCAGAAATAATGAAAAACTGTTTTTT
>NA|TRBJ2-3|NA|TRBV20-1
CSALATITDTQYF
TGCAGTGCCCTGGCTACTATCACAGATACGCAGTATTTT
>NA|TRBJ1-5|few|TRBV12-3/TRBV12-4
CASRPYRGDSNQPQHF
TGTGCCAGCAGACCCTATCGAGGGGACAGCAATCAGCCCCAGCATTTT
>NA|TRBJ1-5|NA|TRBV12-3/TRBV12-4
CASSVWGLNQPQHF
TGTGCCAGCAGTGTCTGGGGACTCAATCAGCCCCAGCATTTT
>NA|TRBJ2-1|NA|TRBV5-8
CASSLYQPNEQFF
TGTGCCAGCAGCTTGTATCAGCCCAATGAGCAGTTCTTC
>NA|TRBJ2-3|few|TRBV29-1
CSVDNGGPGDTQYF
TGCAGCGTTGACAATGGGGGGCCAGGAGATACGCAGTATTTT
>TRBD1|TRBJ1-6|few|TRBV5-4
CASSAQGAFGSPLHF
TGTGCCAGCAGCGCACAGGGGGCTTTCGGTTCACCCCTCCACTTT
>NA|TRBJ2-2|NA|TRBV10-3
CALLANTGELFF
TGTGCCTTACTAGCGAACACCGGGGAGCTGTTTTTT
>NA|TRBJ1-1|many|TRBV6-2/TRBV6-3
CASRQRAQAGLFGTEAFF
TGTGCCAGCAGACAGCGGGCGCAGGCAGGGCTTTTTGGCACTGAAGCTTTCTTT
>NA|TRBJ2-2|few|TRBV7-2
CASSSTREGFGNTGELFF
TGTGCCAGCAGCTCCACCCGGGAAGGGTTTGGGAACACCGGGGAGCTGTTTTTT
>NA|TRBJ1-5|NA|TRBV6-2/TRBV6-3
CASTIQDGGPPQHF
TGTGCCAGCACCATTCAGGACGGAGGACCCCCCCAGCATTTT
>TRBD2|TRBJ2-1|medium-sized|TRBV7-9
CASSLGLAEHNEQFF
TGTGCCAGCAGCTTAGGGCTAGCGGAGCACAATGAGCAGTTCTTC
>TRBD1|TRBJ2-3|few|TRBV29-1
CSAWTGTDTQYF
TGCAGCGCCTGGACAGGGACAGATACGCAGTATTTT
>NA|TRBJ2-5|few|TRBV9
CASSVAHSGGEQETQYF
TGTGCCAGCAGCGTAGCCCATAGCGGAGGGGAGCAAGAGACCCAGTACTTC
>NA|TRBJ2-1|many|TRBV27
CASSFVRGPEFF
TGTGCCAGCAGTTTCGTGAGAGGGCCGGAGTTCTTC
>TRBD2|TRBJ2-3|once|TRBV7-2
CASSLIAGGYDTQYF
TGTGCCAGCAGCTTAATAGCGGGAGGCTACGATACGCAGTATTTT
>NA|TRBJ1-5|many|TRBV6-2/TRBV6-3
CAHNGDPNTAINQPQHF
TGTGCCCACAACGGGGACCCCAACACCGCAATCAATCAGCCCCAGCATTTT